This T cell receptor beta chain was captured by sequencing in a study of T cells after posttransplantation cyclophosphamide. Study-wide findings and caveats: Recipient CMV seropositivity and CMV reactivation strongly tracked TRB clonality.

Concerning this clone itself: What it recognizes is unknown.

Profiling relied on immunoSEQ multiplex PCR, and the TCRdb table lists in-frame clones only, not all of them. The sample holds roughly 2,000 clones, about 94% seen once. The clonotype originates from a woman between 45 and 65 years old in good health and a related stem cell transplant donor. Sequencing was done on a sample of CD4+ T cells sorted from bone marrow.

The DNA of the CDR3 is TGTGCCAGCAGCGCCCACGGACTAGCGGTAAACAATGAGCAGTTCTTC. Protein product: CASSAHGLAVNNEQFF. The chain is built from TRBV9 and TRBJ2-1, with 10 bases identical to TRBD2. The CDR3 is 16 residues long. Germline V lookup: CDR1 SGDLS, CDR2 YYNGEE. Unmatched junction bases numbered 8, after V lost 3 bases and J lost 5 bases.